These T cell receptor beta chains were read from a single sample in a study of blood T cell repertoires in COVID-19. The assay was immunoSEQ multiplex PCR, and TCRdb's table has in-frame clones only and misses some. Among about 120,000 clones listed, 80% to 90% were seen once. Sequenced input: peripheral blood. These receptors came from a man aged 65-85 years with active or convalescent COVID-19. Each CDR3 is given with its conserved first and last residue. Size tells how often a clone was seen (once, few, many) or the class of an expanded clone, and some rows leave it out.

>NA|TRBV5-1|TRBJ2-3
CASSLRASGRADDTQYF
>NA|TRBV5-1|TRBJ2-6
CASSLGGGTGTGANVLTF
>once|TRBV5-5|TRBJ1-1
CASSLDLNTEAFF
>NA|TRBV10-3|TRBJ2-2
CAIRAGTLRTGELFF
>once|TRBV7-8|TRBJ1-6
CASSTAGSNSPLHF
>NA|TRBV9|TRBJ2-2
CASSVRGGSNTGELFF
>NA|TRBV28|TRBJ1-1
CASSQGATEAFF
>NA|TRBV5-4|TRBJ1-5
CASSDQGNQPQHF
>NA|TRBV12-3/TRBV12-4|TRBJ2-7
CASSLDLTGWYF
>NA|TRBV2|TRBJ2-3
CASSEWPDTQYF
>NA|TRBV11-2|TRBJ2-3
CASSSDRATDTQYF
>once|TRBV6-4|TRBJ2-1
CASSPRRGGPNNEQFF
>NA|TRBV7-8|TRBJ2-1
CASSLGTSGRALEFEQFF
>once|TRBV28|TRBJ2-5
CASTQPGLGETQYF
>NA|TRBV6-5|TRBJ1-3
CASSSGTGAGNTIYF
>NA|TRBV13|TRBJ2-2
CASSPTSGRALTGELFF
>NA|TRBV21-1|TRBJ1-2
CASSIKVDSHMGYTF
>NA|TRBV5-1|TRBJ2-1
CASRIGLANEQFF
>NA|TRBV3-1/TRBV3-2|TRBJ1-1
CASSQPGQGWTEAFF
>NA|TRBV19|TRBJ1-5
CASSIGSRVMGSNQPQHF
>NA|TRBV5-1|TRBJ2-5
CASSPSGTSGYQETQYF
>NA|TRBV4-1|TRBJ1-1
CASTRTEGLNTEAFF
>few|TRBV4-1|TRBJ2-1
CASSPGLAGENEQFF
>NA|TRBV5-4|TRBJ2-2
CASSGTSGGSGELFF
>NA|TRBV27|TRBJ2-7
CASSSAASGTIYEQYF
>NA|TRBV7-2|TRBJ2-2
CASSLLGSGTGELFF
>NA|TRBV19|TRBJ2-3
CASSVTSGVTDTQYF
>NA|TRBV29-1|TRBJ2-1
CSVEVYSGGPKGWNEQFF
>NA|TRBV5-1|TRBJ1-2
CASSLVGGLDYGYTF
>NA|TRBV11-3|TRBJ2-1
CASREREGLNEQFF
>NA|TRBV6-1|TRBJ1-1
CASSFPPEENTEAFF
>NA|TRBV3-1/TRBV3-2|TRBJ2-5
CASSLFDRGGETQYF
>once|TRBV7-7|TRBJ2-5
CASSPSLEYQETQYF
>NA|TRBV19|TRBJ2-7
CATRVGQEQYF
>NA|TRBV28|TRBJ1-2
CASSFQEYGYTF
>once|TRBV15|TRBJ1-5
CATSREQADSNQPQHF
>NA|TRBV6-5|TRBJ2-7
CASSKEFGPIPEQYF
>NA|TRBV24-1|TRBJ1-5
CATSEYGQNQPQHF
>NA|TRBV28|TRBJ2-7
CASKAGTGVYEQYF
>NA|TRBV19|TRBJ1-5
CASSMGDREVGNQPQHF
>NA|TRBV19|TRBJ2-1
CASSILGDGGRLVREYNEQFF
>NA|TRBV2|TRBJ2-5
CASSERRDQETQYF
>NA|TRBV24-1|TRBJ2-3
CATSDSSADTQYF
>NA|TRBV15|TRBJ1-3
CATSLSLPGQGAISGNTIYF
>NA|TRBV10-3|TRBJ2-3
CAISELAGARYTDTQYF
>NA|TRBV5-4|TRBJ2-7
CASSLGSQSSYEQYF
>NA|TRBV28|TRBJ2-6
CASSLSGGNGANVLTF
>NA|TRBV3-1/TRBV3-2|TRBJ2-7
CASSLRGPYEQYF
>NA|TRBV29-1|TRBJ2-7
CSVESRGSSYEQYF
>NA|TRBV10-1|TRBJ2-7
CASSQDRSRQYF
>once|TRBV19|TRBJ1-6
CASSISGQGSSPLHF
>NA|TRBV30|TRBJ2-2
CAWGTVANTGELFF
>NA|TRBV2|TRBJ2-7
CASSRDKITYEQYF
>NA|TRBV28|TRBJ1-4
CATETGTNEKLFF